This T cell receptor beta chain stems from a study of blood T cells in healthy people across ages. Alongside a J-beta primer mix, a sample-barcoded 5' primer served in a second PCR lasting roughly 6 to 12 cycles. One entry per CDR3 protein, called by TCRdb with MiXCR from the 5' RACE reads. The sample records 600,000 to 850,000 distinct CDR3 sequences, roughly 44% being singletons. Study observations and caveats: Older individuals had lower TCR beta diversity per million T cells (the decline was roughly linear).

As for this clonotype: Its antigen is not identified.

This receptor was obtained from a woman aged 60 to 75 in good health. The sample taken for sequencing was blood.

This CDR3 reads CASRDTSGGAFEQYF. The CDR3 nucleotides read TGTGCCAGCAGGGATACTAGCGGGGGGGCCTTTGAGCAGTACTTC. The J gene is TRBJ2-5, the V gene TRBV6-2 or TRBV6-3, with 13 bases matching TRBD2. Germline V lookup: CDR1 MNHEY, CDR2 SVGEGT. J was trimmed by 11 bases and V by 6 bases; bases with no gene match: 12. CDR3 length equals 15 residues.